This T cell receptor beta chain was captured by sequencing in a study of response to subunit inactivated influenza vaccine. Findings and caveats of the study: Seasonal influenza vaccination, on each occasion, was suggested by the authors to recruit few new T cells.

As regards this clonotype: Antigen: not known.

TCRdb redid the calling of the RT-PCR reads with MiXCR, one entry per CDR3 protein. The sample carries about 650,000 distinct CDR3 sequences, 13% to 15% recorded once. This CDR3 has 15 residues. Trimming shortened V by 4 bases and J by 7 bases, and 14 bases separated the two germline ends. Germline V gene sequence: CDR1 SEHNR, CDR2 FQNEAQ (reference sequence). The source was PBMCs from blood, collected approximately 15 days before vaccination. This chain joins TRBV7-9 and TRBJ1-6; possibly TRBD1 for D (6 bases). This TCR derives from a middle-aged man who received an inactivated influenza vaccine. The CDR3 sequence is CASSSYRARNSPLHF. CDR3 coding DNA: TGTGCCAGCAGCTCCTACAGGGCCCGGAATTCACCCCTCCACTTT.